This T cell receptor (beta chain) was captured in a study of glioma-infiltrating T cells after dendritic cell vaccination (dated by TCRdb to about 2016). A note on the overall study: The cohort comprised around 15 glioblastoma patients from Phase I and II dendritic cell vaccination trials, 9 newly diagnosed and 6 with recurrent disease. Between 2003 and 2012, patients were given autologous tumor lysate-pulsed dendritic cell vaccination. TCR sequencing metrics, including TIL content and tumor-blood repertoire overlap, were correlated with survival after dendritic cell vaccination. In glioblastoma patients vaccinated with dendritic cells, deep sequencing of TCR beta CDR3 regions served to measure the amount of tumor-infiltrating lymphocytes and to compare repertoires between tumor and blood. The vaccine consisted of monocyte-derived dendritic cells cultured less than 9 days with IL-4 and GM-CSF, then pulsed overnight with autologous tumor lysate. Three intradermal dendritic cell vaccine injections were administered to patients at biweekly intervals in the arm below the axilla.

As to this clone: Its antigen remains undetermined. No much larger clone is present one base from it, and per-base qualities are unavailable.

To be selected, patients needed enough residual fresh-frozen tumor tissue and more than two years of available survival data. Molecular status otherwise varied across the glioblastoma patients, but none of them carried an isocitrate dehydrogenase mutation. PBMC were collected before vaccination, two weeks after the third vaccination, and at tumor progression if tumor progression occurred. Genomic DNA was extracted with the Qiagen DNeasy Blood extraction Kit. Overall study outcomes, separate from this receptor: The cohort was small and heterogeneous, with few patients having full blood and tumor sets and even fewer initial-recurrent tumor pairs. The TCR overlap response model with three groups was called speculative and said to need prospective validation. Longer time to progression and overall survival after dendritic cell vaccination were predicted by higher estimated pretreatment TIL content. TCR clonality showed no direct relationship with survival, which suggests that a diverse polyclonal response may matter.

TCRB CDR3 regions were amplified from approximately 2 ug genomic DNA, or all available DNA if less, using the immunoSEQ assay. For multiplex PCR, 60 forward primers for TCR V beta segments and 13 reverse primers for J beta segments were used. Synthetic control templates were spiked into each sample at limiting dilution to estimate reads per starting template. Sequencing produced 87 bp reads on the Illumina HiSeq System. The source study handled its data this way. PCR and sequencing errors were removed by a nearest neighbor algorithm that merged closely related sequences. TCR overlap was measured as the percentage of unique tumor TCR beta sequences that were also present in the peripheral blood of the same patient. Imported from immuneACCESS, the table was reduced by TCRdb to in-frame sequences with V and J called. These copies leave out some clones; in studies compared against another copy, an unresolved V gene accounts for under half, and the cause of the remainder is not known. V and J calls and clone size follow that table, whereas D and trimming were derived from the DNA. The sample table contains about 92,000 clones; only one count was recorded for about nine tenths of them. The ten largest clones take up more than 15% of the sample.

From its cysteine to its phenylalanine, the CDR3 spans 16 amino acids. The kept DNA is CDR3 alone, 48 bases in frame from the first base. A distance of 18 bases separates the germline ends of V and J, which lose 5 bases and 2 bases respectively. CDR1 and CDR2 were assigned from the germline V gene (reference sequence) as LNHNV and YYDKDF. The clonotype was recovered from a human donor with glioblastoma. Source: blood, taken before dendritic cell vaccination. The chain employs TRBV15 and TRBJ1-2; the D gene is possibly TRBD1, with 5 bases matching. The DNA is TGTGCCACCAGCGGACGCAAGACAGAAGTCAACTATGGCTACACCTTC. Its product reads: CATSGRKTEVNYGYTF. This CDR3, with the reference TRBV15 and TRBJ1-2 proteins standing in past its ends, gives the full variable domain DAMVIQNPRYQVTQFGKPVTLSCSQTLNHNVMYWYQQKSSQAPKLLFHYYDKDFNNEADTPDNFQSRRPNTSFCFLDIRSPGLGDTAMYLCATSGRKTEVNYGYTFGSGTRLTVV.